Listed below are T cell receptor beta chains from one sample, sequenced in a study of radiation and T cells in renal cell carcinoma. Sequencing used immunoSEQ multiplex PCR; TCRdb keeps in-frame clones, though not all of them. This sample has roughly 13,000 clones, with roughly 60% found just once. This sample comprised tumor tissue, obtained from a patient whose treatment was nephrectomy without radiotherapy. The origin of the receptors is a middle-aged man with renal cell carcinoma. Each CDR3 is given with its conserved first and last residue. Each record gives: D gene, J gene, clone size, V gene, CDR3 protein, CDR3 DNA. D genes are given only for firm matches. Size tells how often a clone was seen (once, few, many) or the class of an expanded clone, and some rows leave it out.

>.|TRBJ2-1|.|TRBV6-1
CASSPEGGQGEQFF
TGTGCCAGCTCCCCGGAGGGGGGGCAGGGTGAGCAGTTCTTC
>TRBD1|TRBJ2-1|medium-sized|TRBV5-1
CASSLGTGSMSGNEQFF
TGCGCCAGCAGCTTGGGGACAGGGTCGATGTCGGGCAATGAGCAGTTCTTC
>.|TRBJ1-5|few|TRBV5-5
CASSSVTGNVQPQHF
TGTGCCAGCAGCTCCGTAACAGGGAACGTTCAGCCCCAGCATTTT
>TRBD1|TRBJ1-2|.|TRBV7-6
CASSSTLQGPLLGGYTF
TGTGCCAGCAGCTCGACCCTACAGGGGCCCCTTTTAGGAGGCTACACCTTC
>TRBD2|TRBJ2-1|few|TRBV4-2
CASSQDRTSGGKYEQFF
TGTGCCAGCAGCCAAGATCGGACTAGCGGGGGGAAATATGAGCAGTTCTTC
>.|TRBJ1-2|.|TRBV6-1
CASSEGLLFYGYTF
TGTGCCAGCAGTGAAGGTTTATTGTTCTATGGCTACACCTTC
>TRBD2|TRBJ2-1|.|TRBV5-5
CASSSGEGPPRDEQFF
TGTGCCAGCAGCTCCGGGGAGGGACCTCCGCGAGATGAGCAGTTCTTC
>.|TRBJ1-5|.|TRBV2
CASSQGGNQPQHF
TGTGCCAGCAGTCAAGGGGGCAATCAGCCCCAGCATTTT
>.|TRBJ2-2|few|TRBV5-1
CASSSRIEPTGELFF
TGCGCCAGCAGCTCGAGAATCGAGCCGACCGGGGAGCTGTTTTTT
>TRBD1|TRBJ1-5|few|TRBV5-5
CASSLWQGGSNQPQHF
TGTGCCAGCAGCTTGTGGCAGGGGGGCAGCAATCAGCCCCAGCATTTT
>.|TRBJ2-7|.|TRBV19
CASSRERGSYEQYF
TGTGCCAGTAGTAGGGAGAGGGGCTCCTACGAGCAGTACTTC
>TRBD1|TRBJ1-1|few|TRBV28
CASTQGGPNTEAFF
TGTGCCAGCACCCAGGGGGGGCCGAACACTGAAGCTTTCTTT
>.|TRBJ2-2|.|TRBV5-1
CASSQLSTGELFF
TGCGCCAGCAGCCAGCTTTCCACCGGGGAGCTGTTTTTT
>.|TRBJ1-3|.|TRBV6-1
CASSEYALLLDTIYF
TGTGCCAGCAGTGAATATGCCCTTTTACTGGACACCATATATTTT
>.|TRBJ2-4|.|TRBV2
CASNQGLVAKNIQYF
TGTGCCAGCAATCAGGGTTTGGTAGCCAAAAACATTCAGTACTTC
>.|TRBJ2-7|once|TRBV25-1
CASSDPRGTVSQYEQYF
TGTGCCAGCAGTGACCCTCGGGGGACAGTCTCTCAGTACGAGCAGTACTTC
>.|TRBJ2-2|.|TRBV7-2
CASSGTGLNTGELFF
TGTGCCAGCAGCGGGACCGGACTTAACACCGGGGAGCTGTTTTTT
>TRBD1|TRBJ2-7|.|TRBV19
CASNPPGTGHEQYF
TGTGCCAGTAACCCGCCCGGGACAGGGCACGAGCAGTACTTC
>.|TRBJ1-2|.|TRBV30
CAWSVRRVGYTF
TGTGCCTGGAGTGTACGTAGGGTCGGCTACACCTTC
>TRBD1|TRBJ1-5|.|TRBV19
CASLPTGGRNQPQHF
TGTGCCAGTCTACCTACAGGGGGCCGAAATCAGCCCCAGCATTTT
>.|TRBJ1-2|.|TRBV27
CASSLTVSGSGYTF
TGTGCCAGCAGTTTGACAGTATCAGGTTCTGGCTACACCTTC
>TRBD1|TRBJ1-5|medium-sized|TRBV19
CATDRGSNQPQHF
TGTGCCACTGACAGGGGGAGCAATCAGCCCCAGCATTTT
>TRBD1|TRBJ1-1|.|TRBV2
CASSSQGIGTEAFF
TGTGCCAGCAGTTCACAGGGGATTGGGACTGAAGCTTTCTTT
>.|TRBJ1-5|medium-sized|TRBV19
CASGRWEGNQPQHF
TGTGCCAGTGGTCGCTGGGAGGGCAATCAGCCCCAGCATTTT
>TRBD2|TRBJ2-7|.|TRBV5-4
CASSAPATSGGHEQYF
TGTGCCAGCAGCGCACCGGCGACTAGCGGGGGGCACGAGCAGTACTTC
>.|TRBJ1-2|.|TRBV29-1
CSVAGIGSNYGYTF
TGCAGCGTCGCCGGCATAGGCTCCAACTATGGCTACACCTTC
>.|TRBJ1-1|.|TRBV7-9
CASRRSRETEAFF
TGTGCCAGCAGACGCTCCAGGGAGACTGAAGCTTTCTTT
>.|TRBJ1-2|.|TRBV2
CASSVLAGAPYGYTF
TGTGCCAGCAGTGTTCTAGCCGGGGCCCCCTATGGCTACACCTTC
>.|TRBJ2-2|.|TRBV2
CAYGDNIPGELFF
TGTGCCTACGGAGACAATATACCGGGGGAGCTGTTTTTT
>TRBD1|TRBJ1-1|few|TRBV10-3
CAISGQGMNTEAFF
TGTGCCATCAGTGGACAGGGCATGAACACTGAAGCTTTCTTT
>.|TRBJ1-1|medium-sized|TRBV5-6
CASSPTQDTEAFF
TGTGCCAGCAGCCCTACACAGGACACTGAAGCTTTCTTT
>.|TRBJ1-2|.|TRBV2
CASSEDRVSYGYTF
TGTGCCAGCAGTGAGGACCGGGTCTCCTATGGCTACACCTTC
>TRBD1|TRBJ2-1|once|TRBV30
CAWIRLDRGYNEQFF
TGTGCCTGGATTCGTTTGGACAGGGGTTACAATGAGCAGTTCTTC
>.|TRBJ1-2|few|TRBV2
CASSTDHRDGYTF
TGTGCCAGCTCCACGGATCATAGGGATGGCTACACCTTC
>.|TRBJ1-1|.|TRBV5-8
CASSFQLRRGTEAFF
TGTGCCAGCAGCTTCCAGCTTAGGAGAGGGACTGAAGCTTTCTTT
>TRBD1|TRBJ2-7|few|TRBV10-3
CAISPDRESSYEQYF
TGTGCCATCAGTCCGGACAGGGAAAGCTCCTACGAGCAGTACTTC
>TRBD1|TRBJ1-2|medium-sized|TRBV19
CASSIDLSSGQGIGYTF
TGTGCCAGTAGTATAGATCTAAGCTCGGGACAGGGGATTGGCTACACCTTC
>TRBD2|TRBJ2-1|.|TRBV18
CASSPPAELAGYNEQFF
TGTGCCAGCTCACCACCGGCGGAACTAGCGGGGTACAATGAGCAGTTCTTC
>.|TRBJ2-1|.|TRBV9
CASSASAGTKQFF
TGTGCCAGCAGCGCGAGCGCCGGGACAAAGCAGTTCTTC
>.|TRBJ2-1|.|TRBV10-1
CASSQGPYNEQFF
TGCGCCAGCTCGCAGGGCCCCTACAATGAGCAGTTCTTC
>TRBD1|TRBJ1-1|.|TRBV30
CAWTYWDSLTQNTEAFF
TGTGCCTGGACCTACTGGGACAGCTTAACGCAGAACACTGAAGCTTTCTTT
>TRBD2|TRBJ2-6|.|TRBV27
CAAGEFSGANVLTF
TGTGCCGCGGGGGAGTTCTCTGGGGCCAACGTCCTGACTTTC